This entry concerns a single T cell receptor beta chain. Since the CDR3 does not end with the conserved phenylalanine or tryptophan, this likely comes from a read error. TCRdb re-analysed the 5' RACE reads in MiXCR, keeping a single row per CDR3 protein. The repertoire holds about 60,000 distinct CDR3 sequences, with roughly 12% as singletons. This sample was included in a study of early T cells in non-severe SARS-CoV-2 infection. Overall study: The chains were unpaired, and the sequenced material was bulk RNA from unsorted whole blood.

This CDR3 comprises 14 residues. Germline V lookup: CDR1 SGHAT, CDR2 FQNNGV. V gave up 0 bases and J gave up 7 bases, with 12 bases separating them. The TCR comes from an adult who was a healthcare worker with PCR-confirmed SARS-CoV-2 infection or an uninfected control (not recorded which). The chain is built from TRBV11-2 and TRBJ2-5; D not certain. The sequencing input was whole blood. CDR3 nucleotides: TGTGCCAGCAGCTTAGATCGGACCACCCGGACCCAGTACCTC. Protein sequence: CASSLDRTTRTQYL.